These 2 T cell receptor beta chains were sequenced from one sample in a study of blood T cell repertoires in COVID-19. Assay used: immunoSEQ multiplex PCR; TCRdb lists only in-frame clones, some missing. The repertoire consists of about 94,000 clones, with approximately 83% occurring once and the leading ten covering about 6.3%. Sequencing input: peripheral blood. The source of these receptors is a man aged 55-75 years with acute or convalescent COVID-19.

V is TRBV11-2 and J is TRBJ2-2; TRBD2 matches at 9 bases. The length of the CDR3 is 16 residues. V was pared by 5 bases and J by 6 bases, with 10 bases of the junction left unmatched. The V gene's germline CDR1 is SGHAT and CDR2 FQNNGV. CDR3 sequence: CASSRTGTSSAGELFF. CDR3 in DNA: TGTGCCAGCAGCAGAACCGGGACTAGCTCAGCCGGGGAGCTGTTTTTT. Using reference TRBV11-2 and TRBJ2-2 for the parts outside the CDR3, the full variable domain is EAGVAQSPRYKIIEKRQSVAFWCNPISGHATLYWYQQILGQGPKLLIQFQNNGVVDDSQLPKDRFSAERLKGVDSTLKIQPAKLEDSAVYLCASSRTGTSSAGELFFGEGSRLTVL.

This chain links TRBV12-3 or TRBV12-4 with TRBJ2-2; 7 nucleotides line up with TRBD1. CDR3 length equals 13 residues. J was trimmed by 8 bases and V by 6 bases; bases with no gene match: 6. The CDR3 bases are TGTGCCAGCAGCCCGAGGGGGCCAGGGGAGCTGTTTTTT. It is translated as CASSPRGPGELFF.